These T cell receptor beta chains were read from a single sample in a study of T cells in Graves' hyperthyroidism and ophthalmopathy. TCRdb reprocessed the multiplex PCR reads via MiXCR and lists one record per CDR3 protein. Among approximately 740,000 distinct CDR3 sequences listed, around 15% were seen once. Sequenced: blood. The receptors originated from a woman aged 18-29 years with Graves' hyperthyroidism. The CDR3 runs from the conserved cysteine through the conserved F or W. A D gene is named only where the DNA matches it firmly. Not all rows give a size; the values are once, few, many and, for expanded clones, a class.

clone size,V gene,J gene,D gene,CDR3 DNA,CDR3 protein
.,TRBV25-1,TRBJ2-7,.,TGTGCCAGCAGTGAATCAGGGGGGATCACCTACGAGCAGTACTTC,CASSESGGITYEQYF
many,TRBV5-1,TRBJ2-7,.,TGCGCCAGCAGCTTGACGGGAGAGGGGTACGAGCAGTACTTC,CASSLTGEGYEQYF
.,TRBV5-4,TRBJ2-1,TRBD2,TGTGCCAGCAGCTTTCTGGGACTAGCGGGAGCGGACGCCTACAATGAGCAGTTCTTC,CASSFLGLAGADAYNEQFF
once,TRBV2,TRBJ2-6,.,TGTGCCAGCAGCTCGACAGGACTCGGGGCCAACGTCCTGACTTTC,CASSSTGLGANVLTF
.,TRBV4-1,TRBJ1-4,.,TGCGCCAGCAGCCACCCCCTGGGACGATGGAATGAAAAACTGTTTTTT,CASSHPLGRWNEKLFF
many,TRBV12-3/TRBV12-4,TRBJ2-7,TRBD2,TGTGCCAGCAGTTCGACTAGCGGGAGGTACGAGCAGTACTTC,CASSSTSGRYEQYF
many,TRBV27,TRBJ2-7,TRBD2,TGTGCCAGCAGTTTATCGTTCACAAGCGGGAGGGCCTACGAGCAGTACTTC,CASSLSFTSGRAYEQYF
few,TRBV2,TRBJ2-3,TRBD1,TGTGCCAGCAGGAGGGACAGGGGGGCCACAGATACGCAGTATTTT,CASRRDRGATDTQYF
many,TRBV18,TRBJ2-1,.,TGTGCCAGCTCACCGGAGGCCGGGTTCTCCTACAATGAGCAGTTCTTC,CASSPEAGFSYNEQFF
once,TRBV20-1,TRBJ2-6,.,TGCAGTGCTCCAGCCGGACAGTGGGATAGGGGTGAGACCTCTGGGGCCAACGTCCTGACTTTC,CSAPAGQWDRGETSGANVLTF
.,TRBV6-1,TRBJ2-3,.,TGTGCCAGCAGTGAATTGAATCCTGATACGCAGTATTTT,CASSELNPDTQYF
.,TRBV5-1,TRBJ2-7,.,TGCGCCAGCTGCTCGCCTCCTGGGGACGAGCAGTACTTC,CASCSPPGDEQYF
.,TRBV6-6,TRBJ2-1,TRBD1,TGTGCCAGCAGTTACTCTCGCGACAGGGGAAATGAGCAGTTCTTC,CASSYSRDRGNEQFF
.,TRBV13,TRBJ2-3,.,TGTGCCAGCAGCTTAGGCGTTCTTGGAAGGACAGATACGCAGTATTTT,CASSLGVLGRTDTQYF
.,TRBV6-1,TRBJ2-3,TRBD2,TGTGCCAGCAGTGAAAAGGGTCTAGCGGGAGTCACAGATACGCAGTATTTT,CASSEKGLAGVTDTQYF
many,TRBV11-2,TRBJ2-7,.,TGTGCCAGCAGCTTGAGGGACTCGCCCTTATACGAGCAGTACTTC,CASSLRDSPLYEQYF
.,TRBV25-1,TRBJ1-1,.,TGTGCCAGTTGGGGGAACACTGAAGCTTTCTTT,CASWGNTEAFF
many,TRBV2,TRBJ2-1,TRBD2,TGTGCCAGCAGAGGCGGGAGCTCCTACAATGAGCAGTTCTTC,CASRGGSSYNEQFF
many,TRBV20-1,TRBJ2-7,TRBD1,TGCAGTGCTAGAGTTAAGGGGGCGCGCGAGCAGTACTTC,CSARVKGAREQYF
few,TRBV7-9,TRBJ1-1,.,TGTGCCAGCAGCAACAAGGGGGTGAACACTGAAGCTTTCTTT,CASSNKGVNTEAFF
.,TRBV6-5,TRBJ2-1,TRBD2,TGTGCCAGCAGTTACTCGAACCCGGGGTCGGAAAGCGGGAGTTACAATGAGCAGTTCTTC,CASSYSNPGSESGSYNEQFF
few,TRBV7-9,TRBJ1-4,.,TGTGCCAGCAGTTTCGGGAGCTCGAAAGAAAAACTGTTTTTT,CASSFGSSKEKLFF